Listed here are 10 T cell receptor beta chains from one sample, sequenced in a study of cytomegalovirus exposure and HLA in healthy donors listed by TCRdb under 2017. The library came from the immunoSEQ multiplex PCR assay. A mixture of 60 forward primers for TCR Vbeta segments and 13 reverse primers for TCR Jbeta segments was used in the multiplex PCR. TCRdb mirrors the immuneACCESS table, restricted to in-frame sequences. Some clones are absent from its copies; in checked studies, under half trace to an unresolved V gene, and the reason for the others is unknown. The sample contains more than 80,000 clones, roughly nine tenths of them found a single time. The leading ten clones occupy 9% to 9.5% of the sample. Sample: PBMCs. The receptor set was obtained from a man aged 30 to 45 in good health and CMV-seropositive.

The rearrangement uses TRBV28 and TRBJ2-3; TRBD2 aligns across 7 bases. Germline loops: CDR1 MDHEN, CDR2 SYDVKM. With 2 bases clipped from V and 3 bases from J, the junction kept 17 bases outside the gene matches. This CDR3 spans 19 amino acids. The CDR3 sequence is CASSLPWGGEVGRTDTQYF. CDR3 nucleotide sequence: TGTGCCAGCAGTTTACCGTGGGGGGGGGAGGTGGGAAGGACAGATACGCAGTATTTT.

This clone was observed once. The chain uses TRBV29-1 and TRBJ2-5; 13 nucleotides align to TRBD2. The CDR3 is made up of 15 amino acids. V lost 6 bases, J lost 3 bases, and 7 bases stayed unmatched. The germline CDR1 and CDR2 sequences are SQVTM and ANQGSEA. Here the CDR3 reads CSVTPGTSGKETQYF. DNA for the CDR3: TGCAGCGTAACCCCCGGGACTAGCGGGAAAGAGACCCAGTACTTC.

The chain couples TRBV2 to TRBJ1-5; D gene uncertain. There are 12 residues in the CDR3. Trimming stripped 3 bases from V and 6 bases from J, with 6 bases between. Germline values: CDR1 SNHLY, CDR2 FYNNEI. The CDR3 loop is CASSERSQPQHF. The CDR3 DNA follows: TGTGCCAGCAGTGAGAGGAGTCAGCCCCAGCATTTT.

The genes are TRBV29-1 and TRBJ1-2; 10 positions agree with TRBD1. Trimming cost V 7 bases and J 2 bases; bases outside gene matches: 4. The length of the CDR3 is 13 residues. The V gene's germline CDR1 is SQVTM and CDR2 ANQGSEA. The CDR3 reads CSAKGQGNYGYTF. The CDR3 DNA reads TGCAGCGCAAAGGGACAGGGGAACTATGGCTACACCTTC.

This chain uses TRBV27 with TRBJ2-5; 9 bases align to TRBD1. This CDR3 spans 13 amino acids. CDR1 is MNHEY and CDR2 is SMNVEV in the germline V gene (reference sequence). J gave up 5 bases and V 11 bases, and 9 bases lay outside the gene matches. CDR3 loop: CAPPGQGRETQYF. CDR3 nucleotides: TGTGCCCCTCCGGGACAGGGCAGGGAGACCCAGTACTTC.

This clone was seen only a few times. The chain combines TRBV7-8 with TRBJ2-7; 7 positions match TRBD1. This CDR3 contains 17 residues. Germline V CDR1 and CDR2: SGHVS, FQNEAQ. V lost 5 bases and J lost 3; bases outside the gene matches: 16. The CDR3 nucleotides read TGTGCCAGCAGCCCACAGCAATTACGGACAGGTCTCTACGAGCAGTACTTC. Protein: CASSPQQLRTGLYEQYF. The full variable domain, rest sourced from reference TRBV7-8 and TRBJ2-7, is GAGVSQSPRYKVAKRGQDVALRCDPISGHVSLFWYQQALGQGPEFLTYFQNEAQLDKSGLPSDRFFAERPEGSVSTLKIQRTQQEDSAVYLCASSPQQLRTGLYEQYFGPGTRLTVT.

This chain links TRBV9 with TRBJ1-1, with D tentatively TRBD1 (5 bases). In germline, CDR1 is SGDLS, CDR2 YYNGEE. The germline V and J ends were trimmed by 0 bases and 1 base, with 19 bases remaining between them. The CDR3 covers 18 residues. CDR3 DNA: TGTGCCAGCAGCGTAGTTCCTTTCGTGGGGCAGACGAACACTGAAGCTTTCTTT. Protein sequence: CASSVVPFVGQTNTEAFF.

The CDR3 here is CASSFRERETQYF. The CDR3 DNA sequence: TGTGCCAGCAGCTTCCGGGAACGGGAGACCCAGTACTTC. V and J are TRBV5-4 and TRBJ2-5; the D gene is possibly TRBD2 (5 bases). This CDR3 is 13 amino acids long. The germline V and J ends were trimmed by 2 bases and 5 bases, with 10 bases remaining between them. Germline values: CDR1 SGHNT, CDR2 YYREEE (reference sequence).

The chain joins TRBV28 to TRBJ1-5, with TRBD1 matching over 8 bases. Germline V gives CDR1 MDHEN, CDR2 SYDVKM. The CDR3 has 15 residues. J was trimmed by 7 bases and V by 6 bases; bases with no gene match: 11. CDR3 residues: CASRGGGQGEQPQHF. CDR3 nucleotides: TGTGCCAGCAGAGGTGGTGGACAGGGAGAACAGCCCCAGCATTTT.

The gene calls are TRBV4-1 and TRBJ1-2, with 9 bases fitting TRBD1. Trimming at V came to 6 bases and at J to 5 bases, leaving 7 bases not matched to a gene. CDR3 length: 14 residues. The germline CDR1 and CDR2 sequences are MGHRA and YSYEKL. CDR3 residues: CASRRGQGMYGYTF. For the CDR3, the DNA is TGCGCCAGCAGGCGGGGACAGGGCATGTATGGCTACACCTTC.